Included here is one TCR beta chain sequence, with context. As yet, its antigen is unknown. This entry comes from a study of T cell responses to AZD1222 COVID-19 vaccine. Findings and caveats of the study: None of the repertoires were sampled until the peak T cell response had passed. Baseline seropositivity characterized only 5 to 7 AZD1222 recipients. Two AZD1222 doses significantly raised spike-specific TCR breadth and depth over controls.

The method was immunoSEQ multiplex PCR; TCRdb's version includes in-frame clones alone and lacks a portion of them. The table has about 150,000 clones, about 93% seen once. With 3 bases removed from V and 0 bases from J, the gap between germline ends came to 8 bases. The germline CDR1 and CDR2 sequences are LNHDA and SQIVND (reference sequence). The CDR3 extends over 14 amino acids. The chain combines TRBV19 with TRBJ1-2; D ambiguous. The sequence was collected from an adult in good health. The sample consisted of peripheral blood, taken on day 0 of AZD1222 vaccination. The CDR3: CASSMGTSNYGYTF. The CDR3 DNA reads TGTGCCAGTAGTATGGGAACCTCTAACTATGGCTACACCTTC.